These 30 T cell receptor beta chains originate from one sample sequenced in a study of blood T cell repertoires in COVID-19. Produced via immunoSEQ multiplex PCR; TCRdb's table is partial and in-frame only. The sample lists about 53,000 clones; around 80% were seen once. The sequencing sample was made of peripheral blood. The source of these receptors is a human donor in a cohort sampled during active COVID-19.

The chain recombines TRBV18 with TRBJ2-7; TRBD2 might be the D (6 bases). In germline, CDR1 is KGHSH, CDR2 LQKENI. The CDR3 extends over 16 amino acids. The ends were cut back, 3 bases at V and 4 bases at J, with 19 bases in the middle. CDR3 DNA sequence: TGTGCCAGCTCACCCGTAGGGTCTAGCGCCGAATACGAGCAGTACTTC. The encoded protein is CASSPVGSSAEYEQYF.

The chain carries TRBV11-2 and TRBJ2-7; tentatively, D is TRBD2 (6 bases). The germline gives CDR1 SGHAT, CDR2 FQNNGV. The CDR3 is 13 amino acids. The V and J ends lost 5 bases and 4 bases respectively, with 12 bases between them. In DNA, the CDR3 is TGTGCCAGCAGCGGGTGGGCGGGGTACGAGCAGTACTTC. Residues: CASSGWAGYEQYF.

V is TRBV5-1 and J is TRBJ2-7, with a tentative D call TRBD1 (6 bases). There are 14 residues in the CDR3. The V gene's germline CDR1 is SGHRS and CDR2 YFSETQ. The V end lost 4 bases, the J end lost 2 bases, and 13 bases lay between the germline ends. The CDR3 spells CASSEQGHPYEQYF. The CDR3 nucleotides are TGCGCCAGCAGCGAGCAGGGGCACCCCTACGAGCAGTACTTC.

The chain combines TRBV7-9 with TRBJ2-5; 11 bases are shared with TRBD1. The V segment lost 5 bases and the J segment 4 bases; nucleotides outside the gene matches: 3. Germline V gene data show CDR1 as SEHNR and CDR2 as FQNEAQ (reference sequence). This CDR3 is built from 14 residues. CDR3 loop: CASSRTGGAETQYF. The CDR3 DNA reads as TGTGCCAGCAGCCGGACAGGGGGCGCAGAGACCCAGTACTTC. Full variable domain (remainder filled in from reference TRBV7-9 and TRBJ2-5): DTGVSQNPRHKITKRGQNVTFRCDPISEHNRLYWYRQTLGQGPEFLTYFQNEAQLEKSRLLSDRFSAERPKGSFSTLEIQRTEQGDSAMYLCASSRTGGAETQYFGPGTRLLVL.

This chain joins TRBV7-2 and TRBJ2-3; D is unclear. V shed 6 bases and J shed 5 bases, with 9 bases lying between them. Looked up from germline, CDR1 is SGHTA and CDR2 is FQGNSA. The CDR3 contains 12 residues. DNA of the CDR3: TGTGCCAGCAGAAGCATCGGAGATACGCAGTATTTT. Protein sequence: CASRSIGDTQYF.

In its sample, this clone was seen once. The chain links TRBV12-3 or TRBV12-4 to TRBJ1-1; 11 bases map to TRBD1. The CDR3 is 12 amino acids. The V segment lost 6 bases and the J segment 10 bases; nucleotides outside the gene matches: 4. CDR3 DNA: TGTGCCAGCAGCGGGACAGGGGGACGAGCTTTCTTT. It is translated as CASSGTGGRAFF.

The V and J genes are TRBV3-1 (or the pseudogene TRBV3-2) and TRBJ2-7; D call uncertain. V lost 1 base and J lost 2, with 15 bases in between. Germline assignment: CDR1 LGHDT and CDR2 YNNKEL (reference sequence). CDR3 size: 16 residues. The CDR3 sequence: CASSQGIGGTAYEQYF. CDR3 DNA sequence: TGTGCCAGCAGCCAAGGTATCGGTGGTACGGCCTACGAGCAGTACTTC.

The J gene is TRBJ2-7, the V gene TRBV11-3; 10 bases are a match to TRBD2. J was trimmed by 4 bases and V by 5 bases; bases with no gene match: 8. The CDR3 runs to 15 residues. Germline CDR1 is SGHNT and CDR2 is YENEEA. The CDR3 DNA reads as TGTGCCAGCAGCCCACAGCGGGAGGGCCAGTACGAGCAGTACTTC. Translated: CASSPQREGQYEQYF.

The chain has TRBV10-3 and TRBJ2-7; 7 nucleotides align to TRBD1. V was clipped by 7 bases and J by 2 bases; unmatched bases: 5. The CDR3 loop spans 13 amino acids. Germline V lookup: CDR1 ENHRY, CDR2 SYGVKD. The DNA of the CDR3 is TGTGCCATCAACCCAGGGACAGCCTACGAGCAGTACTTC. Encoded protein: CAINPGTAYEQYF.

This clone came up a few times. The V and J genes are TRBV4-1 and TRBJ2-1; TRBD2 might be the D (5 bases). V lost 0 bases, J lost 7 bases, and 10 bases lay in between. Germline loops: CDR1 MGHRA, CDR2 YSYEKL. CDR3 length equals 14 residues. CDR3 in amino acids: CASSQEGSRNEQFF. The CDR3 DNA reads TGCGCCAGCAGCCAAGAAGGGAGTCGGAATGAGCAGTTCTTC.

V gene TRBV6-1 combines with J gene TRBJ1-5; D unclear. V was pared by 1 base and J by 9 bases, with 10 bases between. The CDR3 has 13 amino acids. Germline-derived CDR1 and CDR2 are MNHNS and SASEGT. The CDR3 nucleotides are TGTGCCAGCAGTGAAGGATCCGTACTGCCCCAGCATTTT. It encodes CASSEGSVLPQHF.

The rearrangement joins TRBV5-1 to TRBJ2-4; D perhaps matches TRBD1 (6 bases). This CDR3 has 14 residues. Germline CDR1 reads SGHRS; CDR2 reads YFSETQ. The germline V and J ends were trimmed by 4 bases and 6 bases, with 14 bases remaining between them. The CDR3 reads CASSLPGVGNIQYF. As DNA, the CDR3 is TGCGCCAGCAGCCTCCCAGGGGTGGGAAACATTCAGTACTTC.

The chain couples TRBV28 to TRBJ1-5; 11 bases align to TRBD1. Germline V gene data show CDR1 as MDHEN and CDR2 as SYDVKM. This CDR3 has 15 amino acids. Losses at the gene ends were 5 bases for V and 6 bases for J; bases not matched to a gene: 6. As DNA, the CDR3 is TGTGCCAGCAGTCCGCTGGGACAGGGGGTTCAGCCCCAGCATTTT. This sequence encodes CASSPLGQGVQPQHF. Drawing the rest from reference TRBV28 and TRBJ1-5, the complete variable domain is DVKVTQSSRYLVKRTGEKVFLECVQDMDHENMFWYRQDPGLGLRLIYFSYDVKMKEKGDIPEGYSVSREKKERFSLILESASTNQTSMYLCASSPLGQGVQPQHFGDGTRLSIL.

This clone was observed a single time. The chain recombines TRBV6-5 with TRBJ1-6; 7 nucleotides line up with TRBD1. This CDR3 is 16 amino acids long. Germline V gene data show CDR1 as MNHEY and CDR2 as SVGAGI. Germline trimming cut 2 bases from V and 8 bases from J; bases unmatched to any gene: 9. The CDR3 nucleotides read TGTGCCAGCAGTTACGGACTTGGGACAGCTTATTCACCCCTCCACTTT. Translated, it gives CASSYGLGTAYSPLHF.

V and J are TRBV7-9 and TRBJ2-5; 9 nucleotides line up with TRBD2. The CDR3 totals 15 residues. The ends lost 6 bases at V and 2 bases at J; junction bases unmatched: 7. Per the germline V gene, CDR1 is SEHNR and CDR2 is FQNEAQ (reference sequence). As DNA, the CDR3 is TGTGCCAGCAGAATTAGCGGGAGTTGGCAAGAGACCCAGTACTTC. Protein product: CASRISGSWQETQYF.

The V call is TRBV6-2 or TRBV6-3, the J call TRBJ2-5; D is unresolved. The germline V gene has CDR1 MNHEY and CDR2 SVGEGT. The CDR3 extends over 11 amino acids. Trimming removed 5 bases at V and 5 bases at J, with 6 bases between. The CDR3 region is CASSAWETQYF. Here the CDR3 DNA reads TGTGCCAGCAGTGCGTGGGAGACCCAGTACTTC.

The DNA for the CDR3 is TGTGCCAGCAGCTTATTTGTAGCGGGGGGTACAGATACGCAGTATTTT. As protein: CASSLFVAGGTDTQYF. The chain combines TRBV7-8 with TRBJ2-3; 10 bases align to TRBD2. The CDR3 spans 16 residues. Losses at the gene ends were 2 bases for V and 3 bases for J; bases not matched to a gene: 5. Germline CDR1 is SGHVS and CDR2 is FQNEAQ. The full variable domain, its missing parts supplied by reference TRBV7-8 and TRBJ2-3, is GAGVSQSPRYKVAKRGQDVALRCDPISGHVSLFWYQQALGQGPEFLTYFQNEAQLDKSGLPSDRFFAERPEGSVSTLKIQRTQQEDSAVYLCASSLFVAGGTDTQYFGPGTRLTVL.

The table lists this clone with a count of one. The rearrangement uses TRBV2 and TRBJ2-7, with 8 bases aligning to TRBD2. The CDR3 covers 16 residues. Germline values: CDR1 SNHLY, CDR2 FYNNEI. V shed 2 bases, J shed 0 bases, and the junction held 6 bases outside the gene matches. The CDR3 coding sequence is TGTGCCAGCAGTGAATGGCTAGCGGGTCTCTCCTACGAGCAGTACTTC. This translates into CASSEWLAGLSYEQYF.

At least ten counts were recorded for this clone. This CDR3 is CASDAGWFGNQPQHF. The CDR3 DNA is TGTGCCAGCGATGCAGGGTGGTTTGGCAATCAGCCCCAGCATTTT. The genes are TRBV28 and TRBJ1-5; tentatively, D is TRBD1 (5 bases). There are 15 residues in the CDR3. Germline CDR1 is MDHEN and CDR2 is SYDVKM. The germline V and J ends were trimmed by 8 bases and 2 bases, with 16 bases remaining between them.

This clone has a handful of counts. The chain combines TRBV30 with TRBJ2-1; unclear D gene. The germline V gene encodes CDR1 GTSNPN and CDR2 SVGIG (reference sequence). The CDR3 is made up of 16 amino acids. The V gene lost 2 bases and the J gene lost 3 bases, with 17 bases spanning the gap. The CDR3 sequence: CAWSKTYLDVYNEQFF. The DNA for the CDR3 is TGTGCCTGGAGTAAAACCTACCTAGACGTCTACAATGAGCAGTTCTTC.

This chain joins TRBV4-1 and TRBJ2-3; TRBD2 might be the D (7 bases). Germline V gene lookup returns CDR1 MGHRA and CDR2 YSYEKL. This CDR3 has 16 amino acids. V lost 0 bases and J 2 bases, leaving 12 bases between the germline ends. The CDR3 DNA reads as TGCGCCAGCAGCCAAGATCGGGGGGCCTACACAGATACGCAGTATTTT. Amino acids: CASSQDRGAYTDTQYF.

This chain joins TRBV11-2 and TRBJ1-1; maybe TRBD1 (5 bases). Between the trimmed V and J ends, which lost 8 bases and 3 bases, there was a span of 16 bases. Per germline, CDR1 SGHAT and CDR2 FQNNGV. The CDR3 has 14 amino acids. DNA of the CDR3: TGTGCCAGCCGTTGGGGGAGGGCCGACACTGAAGCTTTCTTT. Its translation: CASRWGRADTEAFF. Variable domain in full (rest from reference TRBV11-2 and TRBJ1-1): EAGVAQSPRYKIIEKRQSVAFWCNPISGHATLYWYQQILGQGPKLLIQFQNNGVVDDSQLPKDRFSAERLKGVDSTLKIQPAKLEDSAVYLCASRWGRADTEAFFGQGTRLTVV.

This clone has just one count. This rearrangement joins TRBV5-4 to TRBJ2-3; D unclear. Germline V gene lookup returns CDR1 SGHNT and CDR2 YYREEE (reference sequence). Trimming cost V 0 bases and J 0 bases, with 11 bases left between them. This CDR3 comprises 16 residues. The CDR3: CASSLEVAESTDTQYF. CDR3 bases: TGTGCCAGCAGCTTGGAGGTCGCGGAGAGCACAGATACGCAGTATTTT.

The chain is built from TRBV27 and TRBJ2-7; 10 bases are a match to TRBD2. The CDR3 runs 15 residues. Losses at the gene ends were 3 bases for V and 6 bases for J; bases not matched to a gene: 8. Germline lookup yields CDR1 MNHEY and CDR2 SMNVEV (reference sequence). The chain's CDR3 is CASSFSSGRAGEQYF. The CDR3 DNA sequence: TGTGCCAGCAGTTTCTCCAGCGGGAGGGCGGGCGAGCAGTACTTC.

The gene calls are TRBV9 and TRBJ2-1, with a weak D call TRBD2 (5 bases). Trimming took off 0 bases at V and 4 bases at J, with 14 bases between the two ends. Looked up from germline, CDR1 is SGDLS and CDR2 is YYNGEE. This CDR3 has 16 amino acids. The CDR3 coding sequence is TGTGCCAGCAGCGTAGCTACGGAGCGGAGGTACAATGAGCAGTTCTTC. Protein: CASSVATERRYNEQFF.

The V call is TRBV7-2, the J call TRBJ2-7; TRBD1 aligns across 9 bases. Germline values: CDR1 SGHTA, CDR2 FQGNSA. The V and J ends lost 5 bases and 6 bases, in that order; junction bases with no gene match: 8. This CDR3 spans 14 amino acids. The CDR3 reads CASSPDRGSREQYF. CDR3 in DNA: TGTGCCAGCAGCCCGGACAGGGGAAGTCGCGAGCAGTACTTC.

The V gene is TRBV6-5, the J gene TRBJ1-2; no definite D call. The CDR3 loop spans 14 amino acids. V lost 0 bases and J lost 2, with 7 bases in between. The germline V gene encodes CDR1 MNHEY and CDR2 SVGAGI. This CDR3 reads CASSYSRGNYGYTF. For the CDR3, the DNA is TGTGCCAGCAGTTACTCGAGAGGGAACTATGGCTACACCTTC.

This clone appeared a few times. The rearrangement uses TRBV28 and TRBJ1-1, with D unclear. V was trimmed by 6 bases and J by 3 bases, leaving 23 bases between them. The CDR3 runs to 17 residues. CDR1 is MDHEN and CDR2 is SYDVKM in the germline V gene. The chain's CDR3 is CASSPEPHRRVDTEAFF. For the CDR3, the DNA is TGTGCCAGCAGCCCCGAGCCCCACAGAAGAGTGGACACTGAAGCTTTCTTT.

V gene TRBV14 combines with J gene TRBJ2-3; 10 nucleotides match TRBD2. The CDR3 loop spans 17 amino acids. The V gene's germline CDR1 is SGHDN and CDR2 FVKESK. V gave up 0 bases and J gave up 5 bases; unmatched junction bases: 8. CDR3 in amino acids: CASSQDETAGGLDTQYF. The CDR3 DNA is TGTGCCAGCAGCCAAGATGAAACAGCGGGGGGGCTAGATACGCAGTATTTT.

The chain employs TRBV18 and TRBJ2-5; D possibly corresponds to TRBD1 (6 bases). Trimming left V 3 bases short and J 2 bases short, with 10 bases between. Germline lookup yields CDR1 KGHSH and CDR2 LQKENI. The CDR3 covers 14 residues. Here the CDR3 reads CASSPTGKQETQYF. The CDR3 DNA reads TGTGCCAGCTCACCCACAGGGAAACAAGAGACCCAGTACTTC.